Below, 30 T cell receptor beta chains from the same sample are listed, as sequenced in a study of CD8+ T cells in alopecia areata (dated by TCRdb to 2016 to 2019). In the paper's terms, the time point label means: baseline before oral tofacitinib. Library creation used the immunoSEQ multiplex PCR assay. To provide template for TCR sequencing, every sample had RNA extracted and reverse transcribed into cDNA. The table comes from immuneACCESS by way of TCRdb, which keeps in-frame sequences with V and J called. Part of the clones is missing from these tables; in studies checked, under half for an unresolved V gene and the rest for unknown reasons. This sample is represented by about 140,000 clones; 45% to 60% of them were singletons. The ten largest clones add up to over 0.85% of the sample. The specimen comprised CD4+ T cells sorted from blood, sampled at week 0. These receptors all come from a human donor with alopecia areata.

The chain links TRBV29-1 to TRBJ2-1, with 7 positions matching TRBD1. The CDR3 is 15 residues long. The V and J ends lost 2 bases and 4 bases, in that order; junction bases with no gene match: 8. Germline V gives CDR1 SQVTM, CDR2 ANQGSEA. CDR3 residues: CSVERGQRSYNEQFF. CDR3 bases: TGCAGCGTTGAAAGGGGACAGCGAAGTTACAATGAGCAGTTCTTC.

The rearrangement links TRBV7-9 to TRBJ2-3; D remains unclear. The CDR3 sequence is 13 residues long. V lost 5 bases, J lost 3 bases, and 9 bases lay in between. CDR1 SEHNR and CDR2 FQNEAQ come from the germline V gene (reference sequence). CDR3 protein: CASSLDGTDTQYF. The CDR3 DNA reads TGTGCCAGCAGCCTAGATGGAACAGATACGCAGTATTTT.

The genes are TRBV27 and TRBJ1-5, with 9 nucleotides matching TRBD1. With V trimmed by 4 bases and J by 5 bases, 6 bases remained unmatched. This CDR3 is 15 amino acids long. The germline V gene encodes CDR1 MNHEY and CDR2 SMNVEV (reference sequence). This CDR3 reads CASSSDRDRDQPQHF. The CDR3 nucleotides read TGTGCCAGCAGTTCCGACCGGGACAGGGATCAGCCCCAGCATTTT.

This sequence joins TRBV5-1 and TRBJ2-2; possible D gene TRBD2, 5 bases. The CDR3 runs 14 residues. Per the germline V gene, CDR1 is SGHRS and CDR2 is YFSETQ. V lost 5 bases and J lost 2, with 10 bases in between. In DNA, the CDR3 is TGCGCCAGCAGTGCGGGTCCCAACACCGGGGAGCTGTTTTTT. This translates into CASSAGPNTGELFF.

This rearrangement joins TRBV30 to TRBJ2-1; unclear D gene. The V end was cut by 0 bases, the J end by 10 bases, with 10 bases between. The CDR3 length is 12 residues. Germline V gives CDR1 GTSNPN, CDR2 SVGIG (reference sequence). The chain's CDR3 is CAWSVNWLEQFF. CDR3 DNA: TGTGCCTGGAGTGTAAATTGGCTCGAGCAGTTCTTC.

V is TRBV29-1 and J is TRBJ2-7, with D unresolved. The V end was cut by 5 bases, the J end by 0 bases, with 8 bases between. This CDR3 is 12 amino acids long. Germline V lookup: CDR1 SQVTM, CDR2 ANQGSEA. The DNA of the CDR3 is TGCAGCGTTTCCCCAAGCTCCTACGAGCAGTACTTC. Translation gives CSVSPSSYEQYF.

The CDR3 reads CASSSLSGTSYNEQFF. CDR3 bases: TGTGCCAGCAGTTCCCTGAGCGGGACATCCTACAATGAGCAGTTCTTC. This chain connects TRBV27 to TRBJ2-1; D possibly corresponds to TRBD2 (7 bases). The CDR3 runs 16 residues. V gave up 4 bases and J gave up 1 base, with 14 bases separating them. CDR1 and CDR2 from the germline V gene are MNHEY and SMNVEV (reference sequence).

The chain is built from TRBV5-1 and TRBJ2-1; TRBD2 matches at 8 bases. CDR1 and CDR2 from the germline V gene are SGHRS and YFSETQ. J lost 8 bases, V lost 4 bases, and 11 bases had no gene match. This CDR3 is 15 amino acids long. CDR3 DNA sequence: TGCGCCAGCAGCGAGGGTAGCGGGAAGTTGGATGAGCAGTTCTTC. Its protein is CASSEGSGKLDEQFF.

This chain uses TRBV7-9 with TRBJ2-6; D is perhaps TRBD1 (5 bases). CDR1 is SEHNR and CDR2 is FQNEAQ in the germline V gene (reference sequence). This CDR3 has 14 residues. V lost 6 bases and J lost 4, with 10 bases in between. The DNA for the CDR3 is TGTGCCAGCAGTCCAGGGCCCGGGGCCAACGTCCTGACTTTC. Its protein is CASSPGPGANVLTF.

This clone has only a few counts. The chain couples TRBV2 to TRBJ1-2; D is undetermined. Trimming took off 7 bases at V and 5 bases at J, with 11 bases between the two ends. The CDR3 spans 12 residues. CDR1 is SNHLY, CDR2 FYNNEI, per germline. CDR3 protein: CASTNKQYGYTF. CDR3 DNA: TGTGCCAGCACGAACAAACAGTATGGCTACACCTTC.

The chain has TRBV30 and TRBJ1-1; 8 nucleotides align to TRBD1. CDR3 length: 13 amino acids. Germline assignment: CDR1 GTSNPN and CDR2 SVGIG (reference sequence). The V and J ends lost 6 bases and 4 bases, in that order; junction bases with no gene match: 7. The chain's CDR3 is CACLGQGGTEAFF. As DNA, the CDR3 is TGTGCCTGCCTCGGACAGGGAGGCACTGAAGCTTTCTTT.

In its sample, this clone was seen a few times. The chain is built from TRBV5-1 and TRBJ2-1; D call uncertain. Germline V gene sequence: CDR1 SGHRS, CDR2 YFSETQ. Trimming pared 0 bases from V and 7 bases from J, leaving 8 bases between. CDR3 length equals 13 residues. This chain's CDR3 is CASSLEAWNEQFF. CDR3 coding DNA: TGCGCCAGCAGCTTGGAAGCGTGGAATGAGCAGTTCTTC.

This clone was picked up a small number of times. The rearrangement joins TRBV5-1 to TRBJ2-1; TRBD1 or TRBD2 may be the D gene (5 bases each). The length of the CDR3 is 16 residues. Germline V CDR1 and CDR2: SGHRS, YFSETQ. The ends were cut back, 6 bases at V and 1 base at J, with 17 bases in the middle. CDR3 DNA sequence: TGCGCCAGCAAACCGAGGGGAGCAGGGTCCTACAATGAGCAGTTCTTC. Translating it yields CASKPRGAGSYNEQFF.

The chain recombines TRBV5-1 with TRBJ2-3; tentatively, D is TRBD2 (6 bases). V shed 4 bases and J shed 2 bases, with 11 bases lying between them. CDR1 and CDR2 from the germline V gene are SGHRS and YFSETQ. CDR3 size: 14 residues. This chain's CDR3 is CASSRLDYTDTQYF. DNA for the CDR3: TGCGCCAGCAGCCGACTAGATTACACAGATACGCAGTATTTT.

This clone has only a few counts. CDR3 sequence reads: CASSLDGRATEAFF. The CDR3 bases are TGCGCCAGCAGCTTGGACGGTCGGGCCACTGAAGCTTTCTTT. The chain employs TRBV5-1 and TRBJ1-1; D ambiguous. This CDR3 has 14 amino acids. Germline V gives CDR1 SGHRS, CDR2 YFSETQ. Trimming removed 0 bases from V and 4 bases from J, with 10 bases in between.

This clone was observed a few times. The V and J genes are TRBV29-1 and TRBJ2-7; tentatively, D is TRBD1 (6 bases). Trimming stripped 5 bases from V and 5 bases from J, with 19 bases between. CDR1 is SQVTM, CDR2 ANQGSEA, per germline. The CDR3 has 14 residues. CDR3 bases: TGCAGCGTTCGTCCTTGGACAGAAAACCACGAGCAGTACTTC. This codes for CSVRPWTENHEQYF.

This clone was counted once. The chain has TRBV5-4 and TRBJ1-3; D is possibly TRBD1 (5 bases). Trimming removed 4 bases from V and 0 bases from J, with 20 bases in between. CDR3 length equals 18 residues. CDR1 SGHNT and CDR2 YYREEE come from the germline V gene (reference sequence). DNA for the CDR3: TGTGCCAGCAGCCTGAGGGGCGGACGAGGGAGCTCTGGAAACACCATATATTTT. It specifies CASSLRGGRGSSGNTIYF.

The chain is built from TRBV29-1 and TRBJ2-7; D might be TRBD1 (5 bases). Germline CDR1 and CDR2: SQVTM and ANQGSEA. Trimming removed 7 bases at V and 2 bases at J, with 18 bases between. The CDR3 length is 14 residues. The CDR3 DNA follows: TGCAGCGGTGCACACTTCTCAGGGACCTACGAGCAGTACTTC. It codes for CSGAHFSGTYEQYF.

The J gene is TRBJ2-7, the V gene TRBV13; 11 bases align to TRBD2. The CDR3 contains 17 residues. With 3 bases clipped from V and 1 base from J, the junction kept 8 bases outside the gene matches. CDR1 and CDR2 from the germline V gene are PRHDT and FYEKMQ (reference sequence). CDR3 nucleotides: TGTGCCAGCAGCTTCCGGGGGACTAGCGGTCTATCCTACGAGCAGTACTTC. Its translation is CASSFRGTSGLSYEQYF. Full variable domain (remainder filled in from reference TRBV13 and TRBJ2-7): AAGVIQSPRHLIKEKRETATLKCYPIPRHDTVYWYQQGPGQDPQFLISFYEKMQSDKGSIPDRFSAQQFSDYHSELNMSSLELGDSALYFCASSFRGTSGLSYEQYFGPGTRLTVT.

The V and J genes are TRBV23-1 and TRBJ2-2; 15 bases line up with TRBD2. TRBV23-1 is an ORF, and what it does is uncertain. This CDR3 has 18 amino acids. The V gene end was trimmed by 4 bases and the J gene end by 1 base; junction bases not matched to a gene: 4. The CDR3 reads CASSRGTSGRKNTGELFF. CDR3 sequence (DNA): TGCGCCAGCAGTCGAGGGACTAGCGGGAGGAAGAACACCGGGGAGCTGTTTTTT.

Here the CDR3 DNA reads TGTGCCAGTAGTCCCGGACAGAATAGCAATCAGCCCCAGCATTTT. Amino acids: CASSPGQNSNQPQHF. The chain uses TRBV19 and TRBJ1-5; D possibly corresponds to TRBD1 (6 bases). The CDR3 spans 15 residues. Germline lookup yields CDR1 LNHDA and CDR2 SQIVND (reference sequence). V was shortened by 5 bases and J by 0 bases, with 11 bases between the two germline ends.

This chain connects TRBV27 to TRBJ2-7; no firm D call. The V gene's germline CDR1 is MNHEY and CDR2 SMNVEV (reference sequence). The V gene lost 2 bases and the J gene lost 3 bases, with 11 bases spanning the gap. The CDR3 runs 14 residues. CDR3 sequence (DNA): TGTGCCAGCAGTTTAAGCTACTCCAACTACGAGCAGTACTTC. It yields the protein CASSLSYSNYEQYF.

In its sample, this clone was seen a few times. The chain is built from TRBV30 and TRBJ2-3; TRBD2 is a possible D gene (5 bases). This CDR3 region has 15 residues. The germline V and J ends were trimmed by 4 bases and 1 base, with 15 bases remaining between them. Germline-derived CDR1 and CDR2 are GTSNPN and SVGIG (reference sequence). The CDR3 DNA reads as TGTGCCTGGACGCCAATCGGAGGCGGCACAGATACGCAGTATTTT. This codes for CAWTPIGGGTDTQYF. Full variable domain (remainder filled in from reference TRBV30 and TRBJ2-3): SQTIHQWPATLVQPVGSPLSLECTVEGTSNPNLYWYRQAAGRGLQLLFYSVGIGQISSEVPQNLSASRPQDRQFILSSKKLLLSDSGFYLCAWTPIGGGTDTQYFGPGTRLTVL.

This clone was found a few times. The chain is built from TRBV7-8 and TRBJ1-2; TRBD1 is a possible D gene (6 bases). Germline CDR1 and CDR2: SGHVS and FQNEAQ. The V end was cut by 3 bases, the J end by 4 bases, with 9 bases between. The CDR3 is made up of 13 amino acids. In nucleotides, the CDR3 is TGTGCCAGCAGCTTTCCACAGGGCTATGGCTACACCTTC. Its protein is CASSFPQGYGYTF. Full variable domain (remainder filled in from reference TRBV7-8 and TRBJ1-2): GAGVSQSPRYKVAKRGQDVALRCDPISGHVSLFWYQQALGQGPEFLTYFQNEAQLDKSGLPSDRFFAERPEGSVSTLKIQRTQQEDSAVYLCASSFPQGYGYTFGSGTRLTVV.

The chain carries TRBV6-6 and TRBJ1-3; D is unresolved. The CDR3 is 14 residues long. CDR1 MNHNY and CDR2 SVGAGI come from the germline V gene (reference sequence). The ends were cut back, 6 bases at V and 3 bases at J, with 12 bases in the middle. The CDR3 DNA reads TGTGCCAGCAGCCAAGGAGAGGGTGGAAACACCATATATTTT. Encoded protein: CASSQGEGGNTIYF.

This clone was seen a few times. The V and J genes are TRBV29-1 and TRBJ2-7, with D perhaps being TRBD1 or TRBD2 (5 bases each). Deletions cut 8 bases from V and 3 bases from J, with 11 bases between. The CDR3 contains 11 residues. Germline V lookup: CDR1 SQVTM, CDR2 ANQGSEA. CDR3 nucleotides: TGCAGCACAAGGGACCACTACGAGCAGTACTTC. Its protein is CSTRDHYEQYF.

The chain employs TRBV29-1 and TRBJ2-7, with 11 bases lining up with TRBD2. This CDR3 spans 13 amino acids. Germline assignment: CDR1 SQVTM and CDR2 ANQGSEA. V lost 3 bases to trimming and J lost 6 bases; unmatched junction nucleotides: 4. The CDR3: CSVELAGGPEQYF. CDR3 nucleotide sequence: TGCAGCGTTGAGTTAGCGGGAGGGCCCGAGCAGTACTTC.

This clone has a single count. Here the CDR3 reads CAISESSIMSTPTYEQYF. In DNA form, the CDR3 reads TGTGCCATCAGTGAGTCGAGTATCATGTCGACACCAACCTACGAGCAGTACTTC. The rearrangement uses TRBV10-3 and TRBJ2-7; D remains unclear. Trimming left V 0 bases short and J 2 bases short, with 20 bases between. CDR1 is ENHRY, CDR2 SYGVKD, per germline. The CDR3 covers 18 residues.

This clone has a handful of counts. The V and J genes are TRBV19 and TRBJ2-6; D not resolved. The CDR3 consists of 17 residues. With 2 bases removed from V and 4 bases from J, the gap between germline ends came to 15 bases. Per germline, CDR1 LNHDA and CDR2 SQIVND (reference sequence). The chain's CDR3 is CASSIKTQGTGANVLTF. DNA for the CDR3: TGTGCCAGTAGTATAAAAACCCAAGGTACCGGGGCCAACGTCCTGACTTTC.

The chain combines TRBV11-2 with TRBJ2-2; the match to TRBD2 covers 10 bases. V gave up 5 bases and J gave up 4 bases; unmatched junction bases: 4. Germline CDR1 reads SGHAT; CDR2 reads FQNNGV. The CDR3 length is 15 residues. CDR3 sequence (DNA): TGTGCCAGCAGCAAACTAGCGGGACCCACCGGGGAGCTGTTTTTT. Its translation is CASSKLAGPTGELFF.